The 25 T cell receptor beta chains given below trace back to one sample, sequenced in a study of tumor-infiltrating lymphocytes in localized non-small cell lung cancer. Produced via immunoSEQ multiplex PCR; TCRdb's table is partial and in-frame only. The sample gives approximately 6,700 clones, 70% to 75% of which show up once; over 25% is in the top ten. The sequenced sample was lung tumor tissue. These receptor sequences come from a human donor with non-small cell lung cancer.

This clone was counted a few times. The V call is TRBV6-5, the J call TRBJ2-2, with 9 bases identical to TRBD2. The CDR3 consists of 16 residues. V gave up 0 bases and J gave up 4 bases; unmatched junction bases: 3. From germline, CDR1 is MNHEY and CDR2 SVGAGI. The CDR3 loop is CASSYSPSGTTGELFF. CDR3 DNA: TGTGCCAGCAGTTACTCCCCTAGCGGGACCACCGGGGAGCTGTTTTTT.

The V call is TRBV5-1, the J call TRBJ2-3, with 8 nucleotides matching TRBD2. This CDR3 has 16 residues. The J segment lost 1 base and the V segment lost 0 bases, leaving 4 bases of the junction unmatched. CDR1 is SGHRS and CDR2 is YFSETQ in the germline V gene. The CDR3 coding sequence is TGCGCCAGCAGCTTGGGTCGAGCGGGGGGCACAGATACGCAGTATTTT. Its protein product is CASSLGRAGGTDTQYF.

The CDR3 sequence is CASSLVETQYF. The CDR3 DNA is TGTGCCAGCAGCTTAGTAGAGACCCAGTACTTC. V and J are TRBV7-6 and TRBJ2-5; D remains unclear. CDR1 is SGHVS and CDR2 is FNYEAQ in the germline V gene. V was cut by 1 base and J by 4 bases, with 1 base left in between. The CDR3 loop spans 11 amino acids.

The sample holds a few counts of this clone. The gene calls are TRBV5-3 and TRBJ2-7; tentatively, D is TRBD2 (5 bases). TRBV5-3 is known as an ORF, though its function is uncertain. This CDR3 spans 15 amino acids. The V end lost 4 bases, the J end lost 2 bases, and 16 bases lay between the germline ends. CDR3 sequence reads: CARSRRPKEAYEQYF. The CDR3 DNA reads TGTGCCAGAAGCCGGAGGCCGAAGGAGGCCTACGAGCAGTACTTC.

The table lists this clone with a few counts. The chain links TRBV7-2 to TRBJ2-2, with D possibly matching TRBD2 (5 bases). Germline CDR1 SGHTA, CDR2 FQGNSA. The CDR3 contains 12 residues. V was clipped by 5 bases and J by 7 bases, with 8 bases between them. CDR3 amino acids: CASSLGVGELFF. Written as DNA, the CDR3 is TGTGCCAGCAGCCTCGGGGTCGGGGAGCTGTTTTTT.

This clone was observed a handful of times. The V and J genes are TRBV5-1 and TRBJ1-6; no firm D call. The V end lost 5 bases, the J end lost 7 bases, and 13 bases lay between the germline ends. There are 14 residues in the CDR3. Germline lookup yields CDR1 SGHRS and CDR2 YFSETQ. The CDR3 spells CASSQTTSNSPLHF. The DNA of the CDR3 is TGCGCCAGCAGTCAGACAACATCCAATTCACCCCTCCACTTT.

This chain uses TRBV15 with TRBJ2-7, with TRBD2 matching over 7 bases. The V gene's germline CDR1 is LNHNV and CDR2 YYDKDF (reference sequence). This CDR3 has 13 residues. J lost 1 base, V lost 3 bases, and 0 bases had no gene match. The CDR3 sequence: CATSRGLSYEQYF. The CDR3, as DNA: TGTGCCACCAGCAGGGGACTATCCTACGAGCAGTACTTC. Drawing the rest from reference TRBV15 and TRBJ2-7, the complete variable domain is DAMVIQNPRYQVTQFGKPVTLSCSQTLNHNVMYWYQQKSSQAPKLLFHYYDKDFNNEADTPDNFQSRRPNTSFCFLDIRSPGLGDTAMYLCATSRGLSYEQYFGPGTRLTVT.

This chain uses TRBV6-6 with TRBJ2-7; no reliable D call. CDR1 is MNHNY and CDR2 is SVGAGI in the germline V gene (reference sequence). The V and J ends lost 2 bases and 3 bases respectively, with 11 bases between them. The CDR3 is made up of 14 amino acids. The CDR3: CASSYQRTFYEQYF. The CDR3 nucleotides are TGTGCCAGCAGTTACCAAAGGACCTTCTACGAGCAGTACTTC.

The rearrangement joins TRBV11-1 to TRBJ2-1, with D possibly TRBD2 on 6 matching bases. CDR3 length equals 13 residues. Trimming pared 3 bases from V and 5 bases from J, leaving 8 bases between. CDR1 and CDR2 (germline): SGHAT, FQDESV (reference sequence). CDR3 protein: CASSLASDNEQFF. The CDR3 coding sequence is TGTGCCAGCAGCTTGGCTAGCGACAATGAGCAGTTCTTC.

This clone was counted between two and nine times. One junction end disagrees with the germline gene, perhaps due to a read error. This chain uses TRBV6-5 with TRBJ1-4, with D perhaps matching TRBD1 (5 bases). In germline, CDR1 is MNHEY, CDR2 SVGAGI. The CDR3 length is 15 residues. The DNA of the CDR3 is TGTGCCAGTAGTTTGGCCCTCGGACACGGCGAAAAACTGTTTTTT. It codes for CASSLALGHGEKLFF.

The chain recombines TRBV11-3 with TRBJ2-5; D is uncertain. CDR3 size: 16 residues. Trimming took 1 base from V and 2 from J, leaving 14 bases between them. CDR1 SGHNT and CDR2 YENEEA come from the germline V gene. The DNA of the CDR3 is TGTGCCAGCAGCTTAGGTGTCGGGCGTACTCAAGAGACCCAGTACTTC. This encodes CASSLGVGRTQETQYF.

The rearrangement joins TRBV9 to TRBJ1-3; possible D gene TRBD1, 5 bases. CDR3 length: 14 residues. V lost 0 bases, J lost 3 bases, and 7 bases lay in between. In germline, CDR1 is SGDLS, CDR2 YYNGEE. CDR3 residues: CASSVEGHGNTIYF. The CDR3 region has the DNA TGTGCCAGCAGCGTAGAGGGGCATGGAAACACCATATATTTT.

V usage is TRBV28 and J usage is TRBJ1-4; maybe TRBD1 (5 bases). The CDR3 is 15 amino acids. The germline V gene has CDR1 MDHEN and CDR2 SYDVKM. V was pared by 5 bases and J by 7 bases, with 17 bases between. CDR3 region: CASSGFRGTGEKLFF. DNA for the CDR3: TGTGCCAGCAGTGGTTTTCGGGGGACGGGTGAAAAACTGTTTTTT.

The chain joins TRBV5-5 to TRBJ1-5; tentative D call: TRBD1 (5 bases). CDR3 size: 15 residues. Germline V gene lookup returns CDR1 SGHKS and CDR2 YYEKEE (reference sequence). Trimming cost V 3 bases and J 0 bases, with 10 bases left between them. CDR3 in amino acids: CASSYYTGSNQPQHF. The CDR3 nucleotides read TGTGCCAGCAGCTATTACACAGGTAGCAATCAGCCCCAGCATTTT. Drawing the rest from reference TRBV5-5 and TRBJ1-5, the complete variable domain is DAGVTQSPTHLIKTRGQQVTLRCSPISGHKSVSWYQQVLGQGPQFIFQYYEKEERGRGNFPDRFSARQFPNYSSELNVNALLLGDSALYLCASSYYTGSNQPQHFGDGTRLSIL.

The chain has TRBV25-1 and TRBJ2-3; 8 bases are shared with TRBD1. The germline gives CDR1 MGHDK, CDR2 SYGVNS. The CDR3 is 14 amino acids. Trimming removed 4 bases from V and 0 bases from J; junction bases left unmatched: 0. The CDR3: CASSAGGSTDTQYF. CDR3 bases: TGTGCCAGCAGTGCAGGGGGCAGCACAGATACGCAGTATTTT.

This chain links TRBV28 with TRBJ1-5; D perhaps matches TRBD1 (6 bases). The CDR3 consists of 12 residues. Germline V gives CDR1 MDHEN, CDR2 SYDVKM. V was cut by 6 bases and J by 7 bases, with 10 bases left in between. CDR3 coding DNA: TGTGCCAGCAGACTACAGGGACAGCCCCAGCATTTT. Amino acids: CASRLQGQPQHF.

CDR3 in DNA: TGTGCCATCAGTTCGACTAGCGGGGCAGAGACCCAGTACTTC. The encoded protein is CAISSTSGAETQYF. The chain employs TRBV10-3 and TRBJ2-5; 11 nucleotides match TRBD2. V lost 5 bases and J lost 4; bases outside the gene matches: 3. The CDR3 runs to 14 residues. Germline CDR1 is ENHRY and CDR2 is SYGVKD.

The rearrangement links TRBV2 to TRBJ2-3; D may be TRBD1 (6 bases). Germline assignment: CDR1 SNHLY and CDR2 FYNNEI. The V and J ends lost 8 bases and 5 bases respectively, with 23 bases between them. The CDR3 spans 16 residues. The CDR3 loop is CASAGGQTQMGDTQYF. CDR3 bases: TGTGCCAGCGCCGGAGGACAGACTCAAATGGGAGATACGCAGTATTTT.

The chain uses TRBV6-4 and TRBJ1-6, with D unresolved. This CDR3 has 15 amino acids. V was trimmed by 4 bases and J by 0 bases, leaving 7 bases between them. Germline V gives CDR1 MRHNA, CDR2 SNTAGT. CDR3 DNA sequence: TGTGCCAGCAGTGCTGATAGCTCCTATAATTCACCCCTCCACTTT. Protein: CASSADSSYNSPLHF.

There are a few counts of this clone. The chain couples TRBV7-8 to TRBJ2-1, with 10 bases lining up with TRBD2. V was pared by 1 base and J by 8 bases, with 5 bases of the junction left unmatched. This CDR3 is 15 amino acids long. In germline, CDR1 is SGHVS, CDR2 FQNEAQ. The CDR3, as DNA: TGTGCCAGCAGCTTAGAACTAGCGGGGTTCGATGAGCAGTTCTTC. Protein: CASSLELAGFDEQFF.

This clone was seen only a few times. This chain links TRBV6-5 with TRBJ1-2; the match to TRBD1 covers 7 bases. The J segment lost 4 bases and the V segment lost 6 bases, leaving 8 bases of the junction unmatched. This CDR3 has 14 amino acids. Germline assignment: CDR1 MNHEY and CDR2 SVGAGI. The CDR3 spells CASRPRGGAYGYTF. In nucleotides, the CDR3 is TGTGCCAGCAGACCCAGGGGGGGAGCCTATGGCTACACCTTC.

This clone is classed as medium-sized. This chain connects TRBV5-5 to TRBJ1-1; D unresolved. From germline, CDR1 is SGHKS and CDR2 YYEKEE (reference sequence). Between the trimmed V and J ends, which lost 2 bases and 2 bases, there was a span of 1 base. The CDR3 spans 11 residues. CDR3 DNA sequence: TGTGCCAGCAGCTTCAACACTGAAGCTTTCTTT. This codes for CASSFNTEAFF.

This chain connects TRBV7-8 to TRBJ2-7; TRBD2 is a possible D gene (6 bases). The CDR3 is 16 residues long. CDR1 and CDR2 from the germline V gene are SGHVS and FQNEAQ. V was pared by 6 bases and J by 7 bases, with 25 bases between. This CDR3 is CASSQSGTRTKQEQYF. The CDR3 bases are TGTGCCAGCAGTCAATCCGGGACTCGGACGAAGCAAGAGCAGTACTTC.

The rearrangement uses TRBV6-5 and TRBJ1-1; D gene ambiguous. Trimming left V 5 bases short and J 1 base short, with 14 bases between. The CDR3 contains 15 residues. The V gene's germline CDR1 is MNHEY and CDR2 SVGAGI. As DNA, the CDR3 is TGTGCCAGCAGTCTTGGGTGGATGAGGAACACTGAAGCTTTCTTT. Its protein product is CASSLGWMRNTEAFF.

The V gene is TRBV27, the J gene TRBJ2-7; 7 nucleotides match TRBD1. J was trimmed by 3 bases and V by 3 bases; bases with no gene match: 5. The CDR3 covers 14 residues. Germline V gene lookup returns CDR1 MNHEY and CDR2 SMNVEV (reference sequence). CDR3: CASSLRQGGYEQYF. The CDR3 region has the DNA TGTGCCAGCAGTTTGAGACAGGGCGGCTACGAGCAGTACTTC.